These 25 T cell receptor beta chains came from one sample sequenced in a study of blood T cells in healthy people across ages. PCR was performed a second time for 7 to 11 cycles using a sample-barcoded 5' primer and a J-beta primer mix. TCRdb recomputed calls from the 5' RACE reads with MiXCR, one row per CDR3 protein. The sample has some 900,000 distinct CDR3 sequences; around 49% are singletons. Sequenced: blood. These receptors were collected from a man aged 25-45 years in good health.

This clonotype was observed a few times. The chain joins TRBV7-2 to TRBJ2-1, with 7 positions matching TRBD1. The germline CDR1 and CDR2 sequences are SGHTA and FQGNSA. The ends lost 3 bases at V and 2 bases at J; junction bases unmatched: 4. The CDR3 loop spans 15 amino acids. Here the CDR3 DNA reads TGTGCCAGCAGCTTCGTCGACAGGGCCTACAATGAGCAGTTCTTC. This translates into CASSFVDRAYNEQFF.

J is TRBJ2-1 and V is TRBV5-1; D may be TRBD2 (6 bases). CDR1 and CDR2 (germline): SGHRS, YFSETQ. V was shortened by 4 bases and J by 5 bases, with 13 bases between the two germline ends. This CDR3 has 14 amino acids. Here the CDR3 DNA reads TGCGCCAGCAGCGCCGGACTACCTCACAATGAGCAGTTCTTC. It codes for CASSAGLPHNEQFF.

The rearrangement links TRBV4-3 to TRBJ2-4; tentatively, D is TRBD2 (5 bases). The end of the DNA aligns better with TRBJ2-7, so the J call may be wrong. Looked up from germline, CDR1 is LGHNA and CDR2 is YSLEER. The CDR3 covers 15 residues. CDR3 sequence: CASSQDMTGFYEQYF. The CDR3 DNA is TGCGCCAGCAGCCAAGATATGACGGGATTCTACGAGCAGTACTTC.

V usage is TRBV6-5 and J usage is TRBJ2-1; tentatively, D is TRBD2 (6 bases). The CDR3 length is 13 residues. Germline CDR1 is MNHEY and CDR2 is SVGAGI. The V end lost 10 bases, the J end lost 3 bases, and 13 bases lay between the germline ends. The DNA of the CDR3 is TGTGCCATACGTAGCGGAGGCTACAATGAGCAGTTCTTC. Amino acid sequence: CAIRSGGYNEQFF.

The CDR3 coding sequence is TGTGCCAGCAGTTACCGCCCAAGCGTCTCAGACTACGAGCAGTACTTC. This translates into CASSYRPSVSDYEQYF. The chain has TRBV6-5 and TRBJ2-7, with no clear D. This CDR3 is 16 amino acids long. V gave up 2 bases and J gave up 3 bases, with 17 bases separating them. Germline V gene data show CDR1 as MNHEY and CDR2 as SVGAGI.

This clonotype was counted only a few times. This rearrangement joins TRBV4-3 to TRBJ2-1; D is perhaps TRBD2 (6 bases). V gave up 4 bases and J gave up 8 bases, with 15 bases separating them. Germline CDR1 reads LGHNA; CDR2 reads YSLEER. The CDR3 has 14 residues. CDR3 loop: CASSLAGLNDEQFF. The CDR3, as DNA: TGCGCCAGCAGCCTTGCGGGGCTAAACGATGAGCAGTTCTTC.

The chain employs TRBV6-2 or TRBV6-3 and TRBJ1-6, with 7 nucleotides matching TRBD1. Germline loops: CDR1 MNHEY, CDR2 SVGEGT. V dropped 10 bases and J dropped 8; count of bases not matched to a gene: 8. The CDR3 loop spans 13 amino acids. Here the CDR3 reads CAISTGIHSPLHF. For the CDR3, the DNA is TGTGCCATCTCGACAGGGATACATTCACCCCTCCACTTT.

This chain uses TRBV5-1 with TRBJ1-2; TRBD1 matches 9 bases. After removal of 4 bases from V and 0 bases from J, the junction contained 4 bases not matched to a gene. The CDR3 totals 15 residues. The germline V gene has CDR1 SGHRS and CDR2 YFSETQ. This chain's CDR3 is CASSDGQGTNYGYTF. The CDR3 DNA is TGCGCCAGCAGCGACGGACAGGGGACTAACTATGGCTACACCTTC.

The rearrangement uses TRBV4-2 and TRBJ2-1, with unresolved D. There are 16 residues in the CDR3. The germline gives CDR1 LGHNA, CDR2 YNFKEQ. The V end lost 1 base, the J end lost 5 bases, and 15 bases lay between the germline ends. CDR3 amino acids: CASSQAAPLENNEQFF. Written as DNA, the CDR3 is TGTGCCAGCAGCCAAGCGGCACCGCTCGAGAACAATGAGCAGTTCTTC.

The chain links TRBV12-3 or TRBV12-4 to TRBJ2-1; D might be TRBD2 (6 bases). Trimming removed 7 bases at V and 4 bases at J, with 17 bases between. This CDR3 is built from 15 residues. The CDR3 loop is CASIGIGTSYNEQFF. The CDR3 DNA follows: TGTGCCAGCATCGGGATCGGGACTTCTTACAATGAGCAGTTCTTC.

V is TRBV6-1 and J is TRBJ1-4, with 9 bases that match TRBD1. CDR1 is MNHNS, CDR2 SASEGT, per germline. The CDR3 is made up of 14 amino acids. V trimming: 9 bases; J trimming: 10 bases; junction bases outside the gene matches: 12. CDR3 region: CASHIRQGDGKLFF. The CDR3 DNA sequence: TGTGCCAGTCATATCAGACAGGGGGATGGAAAACTGTTTTTT.

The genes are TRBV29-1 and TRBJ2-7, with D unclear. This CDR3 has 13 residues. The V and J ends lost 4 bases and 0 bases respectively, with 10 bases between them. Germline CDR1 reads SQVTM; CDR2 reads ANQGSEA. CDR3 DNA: TGCAGCGTTGTGTACGCGCACTCCTACGAGCAGTACTTC. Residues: CSVVYAHSYEQYF.

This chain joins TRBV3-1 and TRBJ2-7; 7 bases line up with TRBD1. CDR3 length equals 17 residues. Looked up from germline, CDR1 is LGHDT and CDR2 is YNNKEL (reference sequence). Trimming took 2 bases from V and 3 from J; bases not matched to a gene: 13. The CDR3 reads CASSQTFRDSDHYEQYF. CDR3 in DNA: TGTGCCAGCAGCCAAACTTTCCGGGACAGTGACCACTACGAGCAGTACTTC.

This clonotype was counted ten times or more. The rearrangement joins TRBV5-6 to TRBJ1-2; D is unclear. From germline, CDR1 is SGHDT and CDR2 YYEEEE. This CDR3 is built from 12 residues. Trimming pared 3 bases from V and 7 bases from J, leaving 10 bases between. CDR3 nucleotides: TGTGCCAGCAGCTCACAACCGGGTGGCTACACCTTC. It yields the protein CASSSQPGGYTF.

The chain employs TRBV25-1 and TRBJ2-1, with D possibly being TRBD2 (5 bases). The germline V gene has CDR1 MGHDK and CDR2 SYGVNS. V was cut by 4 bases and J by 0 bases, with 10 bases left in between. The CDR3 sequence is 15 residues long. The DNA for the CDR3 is TGTGCCAGCAGTGTCCCCGGGGTCTCCTACAATGAGCAGTTCTTC. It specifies CASSVPGVSYNEQFF.

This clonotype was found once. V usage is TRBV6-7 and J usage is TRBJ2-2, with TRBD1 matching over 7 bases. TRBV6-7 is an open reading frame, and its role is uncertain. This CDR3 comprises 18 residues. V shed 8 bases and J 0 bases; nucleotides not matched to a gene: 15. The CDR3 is CASPEGTATNANTGELFF. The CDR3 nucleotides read TGTGCCAGCCCCGAAGGGACAGCGACGAACGCGAACACCGGGGAGCTGTTTTTT.

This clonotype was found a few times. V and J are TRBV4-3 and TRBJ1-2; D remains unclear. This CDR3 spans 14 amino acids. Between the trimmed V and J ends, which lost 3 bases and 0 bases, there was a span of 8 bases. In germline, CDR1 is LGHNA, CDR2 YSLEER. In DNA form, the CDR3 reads TGCGCCAGCAGCCAGGGAACGACTAACTATGGCTACACCTTC. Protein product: CASSQGTTNYGYTF.

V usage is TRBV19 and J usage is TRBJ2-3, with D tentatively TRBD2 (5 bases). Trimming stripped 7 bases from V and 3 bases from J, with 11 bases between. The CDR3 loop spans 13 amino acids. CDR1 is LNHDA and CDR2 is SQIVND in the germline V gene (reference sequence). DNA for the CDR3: TGTGCCAGTACCCAACGGAGGACAGATACGCAGTATTTT. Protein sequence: CASTQRRTDTQYF.

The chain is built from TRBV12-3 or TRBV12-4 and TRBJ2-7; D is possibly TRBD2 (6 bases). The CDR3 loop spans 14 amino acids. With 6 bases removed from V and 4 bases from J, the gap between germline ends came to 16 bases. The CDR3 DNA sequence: TGTGCCAGCAGCAGCGGAGGGGTGGGGTACGAGCAGTACTTC. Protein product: CASSSGGVGYEQYF.

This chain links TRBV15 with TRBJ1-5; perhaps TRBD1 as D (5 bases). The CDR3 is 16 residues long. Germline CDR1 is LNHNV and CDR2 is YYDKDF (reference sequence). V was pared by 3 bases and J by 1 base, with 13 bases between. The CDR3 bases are TGTGCCACCAGCAGCTTCTCCGGGGACAGCAATCAGCCCCAGCATTTT. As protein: CATSSFSGDSNQPQHF.

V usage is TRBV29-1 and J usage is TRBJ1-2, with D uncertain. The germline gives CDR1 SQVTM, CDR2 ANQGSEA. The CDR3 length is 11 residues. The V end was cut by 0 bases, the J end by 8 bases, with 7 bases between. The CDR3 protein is CSVEDTYGYTF. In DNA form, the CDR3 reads TGCAGCGTTGAAGACACATACGGCTACACCTTC. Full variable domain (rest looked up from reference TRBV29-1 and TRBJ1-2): SAVISQKPSRDICQRGTSLTIQCQVDSQVTMMFWYRQQPGQSLTLIATANQGSEATYESGFVIDKFPISRPNLTFSTLTVSNMSPEDSSIYLCSVEDTYGYTFGSGTRLTVV.

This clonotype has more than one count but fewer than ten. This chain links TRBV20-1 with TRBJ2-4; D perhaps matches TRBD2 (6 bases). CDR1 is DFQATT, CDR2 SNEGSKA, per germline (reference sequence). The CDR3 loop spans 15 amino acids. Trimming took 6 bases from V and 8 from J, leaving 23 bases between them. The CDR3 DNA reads TGCAGTGCCCCCTCAGGAGGGACCCTCTATGACATTCAGTACTTC. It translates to CSAPSGGTLYDIQYF.

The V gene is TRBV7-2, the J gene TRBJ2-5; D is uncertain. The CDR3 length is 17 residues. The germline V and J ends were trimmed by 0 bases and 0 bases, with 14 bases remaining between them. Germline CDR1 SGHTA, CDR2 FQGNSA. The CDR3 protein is CASSLALRAKYQETQYF. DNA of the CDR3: TGTGCCAGCAGCTTAGCGCTACGGGCAAAATACCAAGAGACCCAGTACTTC.

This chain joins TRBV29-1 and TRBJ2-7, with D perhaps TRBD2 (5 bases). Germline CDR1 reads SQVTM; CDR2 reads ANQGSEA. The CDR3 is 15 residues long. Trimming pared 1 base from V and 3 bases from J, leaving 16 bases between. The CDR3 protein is CSVEGLTGKDYEQYF. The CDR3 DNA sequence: TGCAGCGTTGAAGGTCTAACGGGGAAGGACTACGAGCAGTACTTC.

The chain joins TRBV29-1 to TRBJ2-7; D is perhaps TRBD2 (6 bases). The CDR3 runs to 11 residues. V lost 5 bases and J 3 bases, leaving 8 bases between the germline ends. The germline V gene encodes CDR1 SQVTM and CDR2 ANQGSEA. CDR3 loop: CSVYGGYEQYF. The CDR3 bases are TGCAGCGTTTACGGGGGCTACGAGCAGTACTTC.